This TCR beta chain derives from a study of glioma-infiltrating T cells after dendritic cell vaccination. The table came from immunoSEQ multiplex PCR; TCRdb's copy has only in-frame clones and leaves some out. The table lists under 40,000 clones, 85% to 95% of them singletons. Germline-derived CDR1 and CDR2 are KGHSH and LQKENI. The V and J ends lost 3 bases and 5 bases, in that order; junction bases with no gene match: 6. The CDR3 runs to 15 residues. This TCR was sampled from a human donor with glioblastoma. The material was blood, obtained before dendritic cell vaccination. V gene TRBV18 combines with J gene TRBJ1-4, with TRBD1 identical over 7 bases. The CDR3 DNA follows: TGTGCCAGCTCACCTCCGGGACAGCGAAATGAAAAACTGTTTTTT. Translated, it gives CASSPPGQRNEKLFF.